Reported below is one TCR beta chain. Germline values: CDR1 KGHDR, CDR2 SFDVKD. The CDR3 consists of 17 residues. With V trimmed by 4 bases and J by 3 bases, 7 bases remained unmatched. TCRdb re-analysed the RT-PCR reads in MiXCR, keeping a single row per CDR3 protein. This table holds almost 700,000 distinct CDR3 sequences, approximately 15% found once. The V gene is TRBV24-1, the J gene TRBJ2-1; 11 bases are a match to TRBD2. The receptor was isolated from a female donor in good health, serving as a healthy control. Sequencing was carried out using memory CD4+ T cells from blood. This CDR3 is CATSDFSGRADYNEQFF. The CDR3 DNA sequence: TGTGCCACCAGTGACTTTAGCGGGAGGGCCGACTACAATGAGCAGTTCTTC.